This T cell receptor beta chain was sequenced for a study of CXCR3-negative and CXCR3-positive naive CD8 T cells. Study observations and caveats: Memory CD8+ cells had much lower diversity, and both naive subsets had comparably high diversity.

As regards this clonotype: Its antigen is still unknown.

UMI-labeled 5' RACE TRB cDNA libraries were prepared from the cells. TCRdb re-analyzed the 5' RACE reads; it lists each CDR3 protein once, without DNA. The sample table sets out under 85,000 distinct CDR3 sequences. The CDR3 contains 14 residues. The chain couples TRBV12-3 or TRBV12-4 to TRBJ1-1; checking the TCRdb D call of TRBD1 is not possible without DNA. Sequences were obtained from naive CXCR3- CD8+ T cells from blood. The subset was: CD45RO-CCR7+CD27+CD95- naive CD8+ T cells lacking CXCR3 (TNR3-). This clonotype was obtained from a human donor in good health. Some clones in this sample may be carry-over from other donors' samples. CDR3 sequence reads: CASSFGGEGTEAFF.